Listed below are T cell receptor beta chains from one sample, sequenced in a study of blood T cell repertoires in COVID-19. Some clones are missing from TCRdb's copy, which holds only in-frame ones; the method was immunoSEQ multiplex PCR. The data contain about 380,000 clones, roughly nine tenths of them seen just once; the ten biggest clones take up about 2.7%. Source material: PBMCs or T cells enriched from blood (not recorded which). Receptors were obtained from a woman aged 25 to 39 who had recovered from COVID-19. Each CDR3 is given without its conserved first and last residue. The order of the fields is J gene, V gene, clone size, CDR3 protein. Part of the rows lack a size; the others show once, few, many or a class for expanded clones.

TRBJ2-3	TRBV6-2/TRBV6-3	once	ASSRGGSTDTQY
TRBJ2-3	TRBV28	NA	ASSPLGAGALDTQY
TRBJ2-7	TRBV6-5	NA	ASSYSDRSYEQY
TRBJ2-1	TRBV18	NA	ASSPIVGLAGGSNEQF
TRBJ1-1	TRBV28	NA	ASSSGRQNTEAF
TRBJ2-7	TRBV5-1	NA	ASSLSPGMYEQY
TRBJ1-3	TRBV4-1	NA	ASSQDQGGNTIY
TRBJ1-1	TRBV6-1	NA	ASSDRQGASTEAF
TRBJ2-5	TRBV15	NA	ATSRVGQQEETQY
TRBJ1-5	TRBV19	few	ASSEQGNQPQH
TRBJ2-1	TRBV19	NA	ASAFSGRPYNEQF
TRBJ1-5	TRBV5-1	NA	ASSFRGGNQPQH
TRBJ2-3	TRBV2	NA	ASNGGGLPDTQY
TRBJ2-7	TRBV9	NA	ASSIRSGVSEQY
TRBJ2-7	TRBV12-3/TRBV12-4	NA	ASSYGTRKQY
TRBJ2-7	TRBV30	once	AWSPDSAEQY
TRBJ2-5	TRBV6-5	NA	ASSYSIIAAETQY
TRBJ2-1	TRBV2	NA	ASSLWTSVANEQF
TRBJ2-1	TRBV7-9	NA	ASSLQVGANNEQF
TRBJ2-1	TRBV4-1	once	ASSLWGGNNEQF
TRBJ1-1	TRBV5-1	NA	ASSLDRVTEAF
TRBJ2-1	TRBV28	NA	AAKGAGGDLDNEQF
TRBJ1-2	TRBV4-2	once	ASSQDRIGYT
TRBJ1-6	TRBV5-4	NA	ASSQRQGSPLH
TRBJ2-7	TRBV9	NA	ASSGPLYSGRADEQY
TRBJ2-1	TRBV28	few	ASSFRQGVDEQF
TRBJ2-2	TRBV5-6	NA	ASTEGQGFIGELF
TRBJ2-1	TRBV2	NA	ASSEWSSGQF
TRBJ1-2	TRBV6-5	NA	ASSYEGQGNSRGYT
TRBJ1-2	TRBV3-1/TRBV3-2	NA	ASSYTSGQNYGYT
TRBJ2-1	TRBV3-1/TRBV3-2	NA	ASSPVFSYNEQF
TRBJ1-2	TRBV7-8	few	ASSLGLPGQGYGYT
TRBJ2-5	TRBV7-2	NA	ASSQQQGKKTQY
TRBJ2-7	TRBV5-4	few	ASSLDGGQSSYEQY
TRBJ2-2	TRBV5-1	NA	ASSLAASANTGELF
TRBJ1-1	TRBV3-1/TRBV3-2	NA	ASSRTGSFTEAF
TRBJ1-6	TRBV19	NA	ASSGGGNSPLH